The present T cell receptor (beta chain) was sequenced within a study of control samples from healthy donors and cancer patients. Data came from immunoSEQ multiplex PCR; TCRdb stores just in-frame clones and leaves some out. The sample records under 150,000 clones, around 90% being singletons. The germline V gene has CDR1 SGHNT and CDR2 YYREEE (reference sequence). Trimming shortened V by 4 bases and J by 3 bases, and 10 bases separated the two germline ends. The CDR3 is made up of 13 amino acids. The gene calls are TRBV5-4 and TRBJ2-5; a possible D gene is TRBD1 (5 bases). The sequenced material came from blood. The sequence came from a woman aged 70 to 79 in good health. The DNA of the CDR3 is TGTGCCAGCAGCATGAGCAGGGAAGAGACCCAGTACTTC. Translating gives CASSMSREETQYF.